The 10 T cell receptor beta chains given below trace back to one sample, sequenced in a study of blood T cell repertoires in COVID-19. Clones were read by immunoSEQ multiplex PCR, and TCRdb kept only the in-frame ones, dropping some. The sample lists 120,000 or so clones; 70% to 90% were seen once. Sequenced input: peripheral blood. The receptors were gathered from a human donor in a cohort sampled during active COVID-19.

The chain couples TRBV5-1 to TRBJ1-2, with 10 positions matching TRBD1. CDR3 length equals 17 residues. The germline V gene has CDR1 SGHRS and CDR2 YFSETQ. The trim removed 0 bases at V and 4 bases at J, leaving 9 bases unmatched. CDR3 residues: CASSLVGTGVGVYGYTF. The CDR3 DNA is TGCGCCAGCAGCTTGGTTGGGACAGGGGTCGGTGTCTATGGCTACACCTTC.

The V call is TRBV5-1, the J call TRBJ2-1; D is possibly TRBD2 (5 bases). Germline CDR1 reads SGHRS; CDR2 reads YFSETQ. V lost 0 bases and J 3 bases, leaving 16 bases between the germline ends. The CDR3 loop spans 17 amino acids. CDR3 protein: CASSLGTLASLYNEQFF. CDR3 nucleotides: TGCGCCAGCAGCTTGGGGACTCTAGCAAGTCTCTACAATGAGCAGTTCTTC.

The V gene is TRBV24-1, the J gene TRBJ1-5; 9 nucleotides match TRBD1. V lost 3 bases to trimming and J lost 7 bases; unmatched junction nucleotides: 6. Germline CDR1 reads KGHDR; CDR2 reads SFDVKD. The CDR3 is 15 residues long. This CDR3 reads CATSDPGQGSQPQHF. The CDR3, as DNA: TGTGCCACCAGTGATCCCGGACAGGGGAGCCAGCCCCAGCATTTT.

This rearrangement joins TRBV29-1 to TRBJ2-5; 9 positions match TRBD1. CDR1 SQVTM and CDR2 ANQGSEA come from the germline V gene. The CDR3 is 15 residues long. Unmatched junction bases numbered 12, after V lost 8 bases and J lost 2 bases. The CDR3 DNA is TGCAGCATCGACGGGACAGGGAGGAATCAAGAGACCCAGTACTTC. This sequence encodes CSIDGTGRNQETQYF.

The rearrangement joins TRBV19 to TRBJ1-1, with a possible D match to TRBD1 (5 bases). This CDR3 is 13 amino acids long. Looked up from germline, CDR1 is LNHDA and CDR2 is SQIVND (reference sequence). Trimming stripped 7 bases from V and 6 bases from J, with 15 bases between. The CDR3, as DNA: TGTGCCAGTACCTCTAAGGGGTGGCCTGAAGCTTTCTTT. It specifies CASTSKGWPEAFF.

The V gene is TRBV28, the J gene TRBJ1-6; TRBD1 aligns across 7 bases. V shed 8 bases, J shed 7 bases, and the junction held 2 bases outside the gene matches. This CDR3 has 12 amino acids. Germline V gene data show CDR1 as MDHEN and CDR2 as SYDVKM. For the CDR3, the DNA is TGTGCCAGCGGGACAGCAAATTCACCCCTCCACTTT. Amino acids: CASGTANSPLHF.

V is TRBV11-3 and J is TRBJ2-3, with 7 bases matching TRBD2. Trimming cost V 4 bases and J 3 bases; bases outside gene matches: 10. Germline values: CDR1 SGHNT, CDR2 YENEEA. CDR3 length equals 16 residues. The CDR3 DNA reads TGTGCCAGCAGCTCACCGACTAGCAGTGGTACAGATACGCAGTATTTT. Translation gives CASSSPTSSGTDTQYF.

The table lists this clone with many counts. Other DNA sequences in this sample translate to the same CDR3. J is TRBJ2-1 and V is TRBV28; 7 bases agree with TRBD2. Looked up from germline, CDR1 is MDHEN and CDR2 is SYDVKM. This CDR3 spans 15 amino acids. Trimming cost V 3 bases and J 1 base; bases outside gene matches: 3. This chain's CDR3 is CASSFRGRSYNEQFF. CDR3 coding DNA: TGTGCCAGCAGTTTTCGCGGGAGATCCTACAATGAGCAGTTCTTC.

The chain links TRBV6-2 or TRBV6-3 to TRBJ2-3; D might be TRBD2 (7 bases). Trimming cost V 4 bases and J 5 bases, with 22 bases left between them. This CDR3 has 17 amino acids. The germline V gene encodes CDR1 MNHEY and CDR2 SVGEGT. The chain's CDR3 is CASSSPTGAAGKDTQYF. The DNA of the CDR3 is TGTGCCAGCAGTTCCCCCACGGGGGCAGCGGGGAAAGATACGCAGTATTTT.

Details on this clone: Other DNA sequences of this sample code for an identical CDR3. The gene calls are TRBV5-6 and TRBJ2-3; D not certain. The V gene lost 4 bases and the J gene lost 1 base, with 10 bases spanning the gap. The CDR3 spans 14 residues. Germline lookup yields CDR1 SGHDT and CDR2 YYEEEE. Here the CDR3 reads CASSLASGTDTQYF. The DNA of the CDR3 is TGTGCCAGCAGCCTGGCGTCGGGCACAGATACGCAGTATTTT.